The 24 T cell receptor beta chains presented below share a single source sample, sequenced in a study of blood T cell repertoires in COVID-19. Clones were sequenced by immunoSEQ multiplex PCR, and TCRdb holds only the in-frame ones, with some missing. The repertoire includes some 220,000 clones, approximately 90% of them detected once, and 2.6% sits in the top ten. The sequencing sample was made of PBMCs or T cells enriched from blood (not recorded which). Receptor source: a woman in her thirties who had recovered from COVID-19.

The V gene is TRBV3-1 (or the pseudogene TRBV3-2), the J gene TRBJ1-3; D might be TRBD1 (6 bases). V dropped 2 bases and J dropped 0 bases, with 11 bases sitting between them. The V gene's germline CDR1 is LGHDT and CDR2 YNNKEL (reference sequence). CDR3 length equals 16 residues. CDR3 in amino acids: CASSQPQGSSGNTIYF. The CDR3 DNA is TGTGCCAGCAGCCAACCCCAGGGGTCCTCTGGAAACACCATATATTTT.

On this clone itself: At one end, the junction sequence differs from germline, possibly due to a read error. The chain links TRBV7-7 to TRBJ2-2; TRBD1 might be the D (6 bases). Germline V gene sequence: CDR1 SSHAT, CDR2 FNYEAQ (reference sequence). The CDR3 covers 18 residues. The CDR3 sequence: CASSLGPRQGPNTGELFF. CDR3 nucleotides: TGTGCTAGCAGCTTAGGTCCGCGGCAGGGGCCCAACACCGGGGAGCTGTTTTTT.

Written as DNA, the CDR3 is TGTGCCAGCACCTCTGAACCCGCAGCGCAGAACACCGGGGAGCTGTTTTTT. This gives the protein CASTSEPAAQNTGELFF. The J gene is TRBJ2-2, the V gene TRBV4-2; D remains ambiguous. Per germline, CDR1 LGHNA and CDR2 YNFKEQ. The CDR3 covers 17 residues. V gave up 7 bases and J gave up 1 base, with 19 bases separating them.

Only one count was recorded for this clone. CDR3 amino acids: CASRDRDGTEAFF. CDR3 DNA: TGTGCCAGCAGAGACAGGGATGGCACTGAAGCTTTCTTT. This chain uses TRBV9 with TRBJ1-1; 7 nucleotides agree with TRBD1. This CDR3 has 13 amino acids. From germline, CDR1 is SGDLS and CDR2 YYNGEE. After removal of 5 bases from V and 4 bases from J, the junction contained 5 bases not matched to a gene.

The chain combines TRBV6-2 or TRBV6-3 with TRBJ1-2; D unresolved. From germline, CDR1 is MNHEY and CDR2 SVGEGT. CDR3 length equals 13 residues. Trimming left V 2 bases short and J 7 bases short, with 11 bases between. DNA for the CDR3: TGTGCCAGCAGTTACGGTTGGACTCGTGGCTACACCTTC. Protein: CASSYGWTRGYTF.

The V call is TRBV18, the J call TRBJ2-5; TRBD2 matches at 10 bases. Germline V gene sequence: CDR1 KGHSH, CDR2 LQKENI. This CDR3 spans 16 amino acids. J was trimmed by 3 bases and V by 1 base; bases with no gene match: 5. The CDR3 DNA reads TGTGCCAGCTCACCACAAAAGCGGGGGGGCGAAGAGACCCAGTACTTC. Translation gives CASSPQKRGGEETQYF.

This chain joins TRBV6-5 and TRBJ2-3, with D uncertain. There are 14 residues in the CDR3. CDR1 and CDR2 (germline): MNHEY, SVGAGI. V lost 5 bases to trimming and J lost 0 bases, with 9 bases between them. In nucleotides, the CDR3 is TGTGCCAGCAGTATACGGTCTAGCACAGATACGCAGTATTTT. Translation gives CASSIRSSTDTQYF.

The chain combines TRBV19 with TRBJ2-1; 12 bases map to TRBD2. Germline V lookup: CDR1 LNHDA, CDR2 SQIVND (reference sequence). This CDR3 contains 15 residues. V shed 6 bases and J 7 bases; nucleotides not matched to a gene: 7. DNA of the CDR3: TGTGCCAGTAGCCCTGGACTAGCGGGACTTAATGAGCAGTTCTTC. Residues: CASSPGLAGLNEQFF.

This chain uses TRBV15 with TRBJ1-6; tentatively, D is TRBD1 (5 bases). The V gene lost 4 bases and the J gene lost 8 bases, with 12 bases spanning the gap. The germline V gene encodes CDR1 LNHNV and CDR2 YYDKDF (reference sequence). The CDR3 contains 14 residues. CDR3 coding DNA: TGTGCCACCAGCAAATCAGGGAGGCATTCACCCCTCCACTTT. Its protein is CATSKSGRHSPLHF.

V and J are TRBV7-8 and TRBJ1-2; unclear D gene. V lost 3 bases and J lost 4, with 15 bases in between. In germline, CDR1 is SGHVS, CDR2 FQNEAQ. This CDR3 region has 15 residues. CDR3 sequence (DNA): TGTGCCAGCAGCTTGCGGTCAGAACTTTTCTATGGCTACACCTTC. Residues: CASSLRSELFYGYTF.

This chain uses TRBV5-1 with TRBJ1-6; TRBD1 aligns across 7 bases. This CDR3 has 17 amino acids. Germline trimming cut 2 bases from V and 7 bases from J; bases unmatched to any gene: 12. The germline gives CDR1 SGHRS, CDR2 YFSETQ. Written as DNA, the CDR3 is TGCGCCAGCAGCTTTCGCCGGGACAGCCTTCAGAATTCACCCCTCCACTTT. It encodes CASSFRRDSLQNSPLHF.

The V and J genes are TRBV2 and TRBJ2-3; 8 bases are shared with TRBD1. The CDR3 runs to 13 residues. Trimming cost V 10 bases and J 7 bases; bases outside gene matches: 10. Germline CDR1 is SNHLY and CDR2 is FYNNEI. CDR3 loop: CANSGGSLNTQYF. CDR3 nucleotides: TGTGCCAATTCAGGGGGCTCGTTAAATACGCAGTATTTT.

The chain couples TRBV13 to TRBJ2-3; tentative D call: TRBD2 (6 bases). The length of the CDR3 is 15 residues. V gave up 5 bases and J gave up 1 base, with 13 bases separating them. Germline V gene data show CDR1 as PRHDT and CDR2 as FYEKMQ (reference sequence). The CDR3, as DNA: TGTGCCAGCAGCCCATGGCCGGGGGGCACAGATACGCAGTATTTT. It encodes CASSPWPGGTDTQYF.

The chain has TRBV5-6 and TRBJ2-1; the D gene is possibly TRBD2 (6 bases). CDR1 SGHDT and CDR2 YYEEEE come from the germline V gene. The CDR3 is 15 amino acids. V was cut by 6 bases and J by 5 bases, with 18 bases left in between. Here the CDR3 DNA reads TGTGCCAGCACCGGCCCGAGTACTAGCCACAATGAGCAGTTCTTC. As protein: CASTGPSTSHNEQFF.

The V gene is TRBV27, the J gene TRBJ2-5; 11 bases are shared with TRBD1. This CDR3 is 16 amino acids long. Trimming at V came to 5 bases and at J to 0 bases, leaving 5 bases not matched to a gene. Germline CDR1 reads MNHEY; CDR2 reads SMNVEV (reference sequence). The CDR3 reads CASSRWTGGNQETQYF. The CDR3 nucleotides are TGTGCCAGCAGTCGTTGGACAGGGGGCAACCAAGAGACCCAGTACTTC.

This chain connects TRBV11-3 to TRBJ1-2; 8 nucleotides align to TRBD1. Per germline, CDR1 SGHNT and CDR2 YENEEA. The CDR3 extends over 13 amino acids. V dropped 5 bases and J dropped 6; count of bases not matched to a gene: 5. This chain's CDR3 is CASSTDRGNGYTF. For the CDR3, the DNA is TGTGCCAGCAGCACCGACAGGGGTAATGGCTACACCTTC.

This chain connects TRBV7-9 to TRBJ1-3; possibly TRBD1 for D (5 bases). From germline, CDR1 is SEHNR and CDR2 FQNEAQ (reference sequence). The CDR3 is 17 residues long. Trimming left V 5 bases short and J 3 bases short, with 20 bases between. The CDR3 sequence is CASSPPEARDDGNTIYF. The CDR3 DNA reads TGTGCCAGCAGCCCTCCCGAGGCCAGGGATGATGGAAACACCATATATTTT. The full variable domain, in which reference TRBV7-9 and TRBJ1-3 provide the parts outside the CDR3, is DTGVSQNPRHKITKRGQNVTFRCDPISEHNRLYWYRQTLGQGPEFLTYFQNEAQLEKSRLLSDRFSAERPKGSFSTLEIQRTEQGDSAMYLCASSPPEARDDGNTIYFGEGSWLTVV.

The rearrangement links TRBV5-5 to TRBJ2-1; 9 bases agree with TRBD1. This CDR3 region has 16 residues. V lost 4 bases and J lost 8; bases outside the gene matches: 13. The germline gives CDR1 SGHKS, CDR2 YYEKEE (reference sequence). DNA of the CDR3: TGTGCCAGCAGCCAACGCCGGGACAGGGTGTTTGATGAGCAGTTCTTC. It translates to CASSQRRDRVFDEQFF.

This CDR3 reads CASSDPVSGGAGETQYF. Here the CDR3 DNA reads TGTGCCAGCAGCGACCCCGTTAGCGGGGGGGCCGGAGAGACCCAGTACTTC. The chain employs TRBV9 and TRBJ2-5; TRBD2 aligns across 11 bases. Trimming at V came to 3 bases and at J to 4 bases, leaving 11 bases not matched to a gene. Germline V gives CDR1 SGDLS, CDR2 YYNGEE. The CDR3 is 17 amino acids.

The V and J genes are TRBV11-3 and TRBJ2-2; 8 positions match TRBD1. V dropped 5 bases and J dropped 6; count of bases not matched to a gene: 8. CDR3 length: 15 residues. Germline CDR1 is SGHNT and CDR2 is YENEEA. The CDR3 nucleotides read TGTGCCAGCAGCCAAAGACAGGGGATTGCCGGGGAGCTGTTTTTT. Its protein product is CASSQRQGIAGELFF. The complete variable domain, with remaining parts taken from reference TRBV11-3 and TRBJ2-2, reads EAGVVQSPRYKIIEKKQPVAFWCNPISGHNTLYWYLQNLGQGPELLIRYENEEAVDDSQLPKDRFSAERLKGVDSTLKIQPAELGDSAVYLCASSQRQGIAGELFFGEGSRLTVL.

Here the CDR3 reads CASVTGGTEAFF. The CDR3 DNA sequence: TGTGCCAGTGTGACAGGGGGCACTGAAGCTTTCTTT. The J gene is TRBJ1-1, the V gene TRBV19, with TRBD1 matching over 9 bases. Germline CDR1 LNHDA, CDR2 SQIVND (reference sequence). This CDR3 has 12 residues. The V gene end was trimmed by 8 bases and the J gene end by 4 bases; junction bases not matched to a gene: 2. Complete variable domain (other parts from reference TRBV19 and TRBJ1-1): DGGITQSPKYLFRKEGQNVTLSCEQNLNHDAMYWYRQDPGQGLRLIYYSQIVNDFQKGDIAEGYSVSREKKESFPLTVTSAQKNPTAFYLCASVTGGTEAFFGQGTRLTVV.

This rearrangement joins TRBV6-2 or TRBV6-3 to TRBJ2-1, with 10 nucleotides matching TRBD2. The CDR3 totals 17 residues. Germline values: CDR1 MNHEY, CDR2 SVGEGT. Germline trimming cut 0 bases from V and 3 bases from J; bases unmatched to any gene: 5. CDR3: CASSYSAGGLGYNEQFF. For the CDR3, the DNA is TGTGCCAGCAGTTACTCAGCGGGGGGGCTAGGCTACAATGAGCAGTTCTTC.

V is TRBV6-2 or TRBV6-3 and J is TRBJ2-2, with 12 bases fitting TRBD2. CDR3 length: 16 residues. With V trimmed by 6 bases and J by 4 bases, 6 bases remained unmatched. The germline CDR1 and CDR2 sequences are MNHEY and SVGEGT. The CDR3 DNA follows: TGTGCCAGCAGCCGCACTAGCGGGGGGTCCACCGGGGAGCTGTTTTTT. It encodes CASSRTSGGSTGELFF.

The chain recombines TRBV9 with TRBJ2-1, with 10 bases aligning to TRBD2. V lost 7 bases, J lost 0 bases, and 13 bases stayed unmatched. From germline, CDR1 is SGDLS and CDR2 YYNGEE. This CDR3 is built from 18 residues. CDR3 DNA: TGTGCCAGCGGGCGGGCTAGCGGGGGCCACAGCTCCTACAATGAGCAGTTCTTC. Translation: CASGRASGGHSSYNEQFF.